The clone carrying this T cell receptor beta chain has ten or more counts. The antigen is unknown. In germline, CDR1 is SGHRS, CDR2 YFSETQ. The V end was cut by 1 base, the J end by 7 bases, with 14 bases between. This CDR3 region has 15 residues. Only patients with CD8+CD57+ cell expansion on flow cytometry were chosen for sequencing. Everyone among the patients had severe acquired aplastic anemia. Patients had undergone no therapy by the time their blood was sampled. TCR beta VDJ combinations and CDR3 sequences were profiled from genomic DNA. MiXCR, run by TCRdb on the reads, gives a single entry per CDR3 protein. Altogether about 180,000 distinct CDR3 sequences are present, about 45% being singletons, with the ten largest covering around 1.1%. The entry originates in a study of CD8+CD57+ T cells in acquired aplastic anemia. Study-wide findings and caveats: Patients and controls had CD8+ Simpson's diversity values that were not significantly distinct. Sharing between patients and controls was observed for over 25 CD8+ CDR3 sequences.

This TCR came from a human donor with aplastic anemia. Input material: sorted CD4+, CD8+, or CD8+CD57+ T cells (not recorded which) from PBMCs. This chain links TRBV5-1 with TRBJ2-2, with D tentatively TRBD1 or TRBD2 (5 bases each). The CDR3, as DNA: TGCGCCAGCAGCTTGAATGGGGGACGTGGCGGGGAGCTGTTTTTT. It encodes CASSLNGGRGGELFF.